This T cell receptor beta chain is from a study of T cells in Graves' hyperthyroidism and ophthalmopathy. In this sample, this clonotype turned up many times. Together with thyroid ultrasound, orbital computed tomography, serum thyroxine and TRAb, clinical symptoms were used for diagnoses. Fresh 10 ml peripheral blood yielded PBMCs. Trimming pared 2 bases from V and 2 bases from J, leaving 8 bases between. The CDR3 is made up of 14 amino acids. The V gene's germline CDR1 is MDHEN and CDR2 SYDVKM. There were TCR beta CDR3 regions amplified from RNA transcripts. HTBI primers were employed in a first-round RT-PCR of the TCR CDR3. TCRdb re-analysed the multiplex PCR reads in MiXCR, keeping a single row per CDR3 protein. The profile shows about 560,000 distinct CDR3 sequences, more than 15% of them singletons.

This receptor was taken from a woman aged 30 to 39 with Graves' hyperthyroidism. The chain couples TRBV28 to TRBJ2-3; D unclear. The sequenced material came from blood. CDR3 nucleotides: TGTGCCAGCAGTTTAACCCCAGCCACAGATACGCAGTATTTT. This translates into CASSLTPATDTQYF.